This is a list of T cell receptor beta chains from one sample in a study of blood T cell repertoires in COVID-19. Sequencing was performed with immunoSEQ multiplex PCR; in TCRdb, only in-frame clones are kept and a portion is missing. The data hold about 180,000 clones, with about 84% observed a single time. Sequencing was performed on peripheral blood. These receptors originate from a person aged 70 to 85 with COVID-19, enrolled during active disease. CDR3s include the opening cysteine and the closing phenylalanine or tryptophan. D genes are given only for firm matches. Clone sizes are given selectively: once, few, many, or a class where the clone is expanded.

clone_size j_call v_call d_call cdr3_aa cdr3_nt
- TRBJ1-2 TRBV28 TRBD1 CASSWRGRGGYTF TGTGCCAGCAGTTGGAGGGGGCGCGGTGGCTACACCTTC
once TRBJ2-7 TRBV19 - CASSDIQGYEQYF TGTGCCAGTAGCGACATACAGGGCTACGAGCAGTACTTC
- TRBJ2-1 TRBV18 - CASSLREFSLGEQFF TGTGCCAGCTCACTGAGGGAGTTTAGTCTAGGTGAGCAGTTCTTC
- TRBJ2-7 TRBV4-3 - CASSQDTEGSYEQYF TGCGCCAGCAGCCAAGATACCGAGGGCTCCTACGAGCAGTACTTC
- TRBJ2-1 TRBV19 - CASSIQGTWDEQFF TGTGCCAGTAGTATTCAGGGAACGTGGGATGAGCAGTTCTTC
- TRBJ1-2 TRBV4-3 TRBD1 CASSPLGTGNYGYTF TGCGCCAGCAGCCCCCTCGGGACAGGAAACTATGGCTACACCTTC
- TRBJ2-2 TRBV7-2 TRBD2 CASSLVSGGGTGELFF TGTGCCAGCAGCTTAGTGAGCGGGGGGGGCACCGGGGAGCTGTTTTTT
- TRBJ1-5 TRBV28 - CASSTPGLDTQPQHF TGTGCCAGCAGTACTCCGGGACTTGACACTCAGCCCCAGCATTTT
- TRBJ1-5 TRBV27 - CASSEFRSGNQPQHF TGTGCCAGCAGTGAGTTCCGGTCGGGCAATCAGCCCCAGCATTTT
- TRBJ2-7 TRBV28 TRBD2 CASSPAGGITYEQYF TGTGCCAGCAGCCCTGCGGGGGGAATTACCTACGAGCAGTACTTC
- TRBJ2-1 TRBV6-5 - CASSFGGRTSNEQFF TGTGCCAGCAGTTTTGGTGGGAGGACCTCTAATGAGCAGTTCTTC
- TRBJ2-7 TRBV21-1 - CASSHCHLLYEQYF TGTGCCAGCTCGCATTGTCACCTCCTATACGAGCAGTACTTC
- TRBJ1-1 TRBV15 - CATSRVRGEAFF TGTGCCACCAGCAGAGTTCGGGGTGAAGCTTTCTTT
once TRBJ2-3 TRBV29-1 - CSVDFSGDTQYF TGCAGCGTTGACTTTAGCGGAGATACGCAGTATTTT
- TRBJ2-5 TRBV9 TRBD2 CASSVGLAGGETQYF TGTGCCAGCAGCGTAGGGCTAGCGGGGGGAGAGACCCAGTACTTC
few TRBJ2-7 TRBV4-1 TRBD2 CASSQGLAGGAYEQYF TGCGCCAGCAGCCAAGGGCTAGCGGGAGGCGCCTACGAGCAGTACTTC
- TRBJ2-3 TRBV5-6 - CASSLTSSGGTQYF TGTGCCAGCAGCTTAACCAGTTCTGGCGGTACGCAGTATTTT
once TRBJ1-5 TRBV28 - CASSLSIPGIFEPQHF TGTGCCAGCAGTTTAAGTATCCCGGGGATCTTTGAGCCCCAGCATTTT
- TRBJ1-1 TRBV14 - CASSQLQGGTEAFF TGTGCCAGCAGCCAACTTCAGGGAGGAACTGAAGCTTTCTTT
- TRBJ1-6 TRBV2 TRBD1 CASSLQGRSLHF TGTGCCAGCAGTTTACAGGGGAGGTCCCTCCACTTT
- TRBJ2-1 TRBV3-1/TRBV3-2 TRBD2 CASSQPRTRALGDEQFF TGTGCCAGCAGCCAGCCCCGGACTAGGGCGCTGGGTGACGAGCAGTTCTTC
- TRBJ2-1 TRBV6-1 TRBD1 CASSEGQGAYNEQFF TGTGCCAGCAGTGAGGGACAGGGGGCCTACAATGAGCAGTTCTTC
- TRBJ2-3 TRBV19 TRBD1 CASSMPGQGPDTQYF TGTGCCAGTAGTATGCCGGGACAGGGTCCAGATACGCAGTATTTT
many TRBJ1-4 TRBV6-2/TRBV6-3 TRBD1 CASSHLIRNFGMGRGRISEKLFF TGTGCCAGCAGCCATCTTATACGCAACTTCGGGATGGGCAGGGGGCGGATTTCTGAAAAACTGTTTTTT
- TRBJ1-3 TRBV28 TRBD1 CASSTTGLQPGNTIYF TGTGCCAGCAGTACGACAGGGTTGCAACCTGGAAACACCATATATTTT
- TRBJ1-4 TRBV7-2 - CASSLGQGFYEKLFF TGTGCCAGCAGCTTGGGGCAGGGTTTTTATGAAAAACTGTTTTTT
- TRBJ2-7 TRBV19 - CASSMGQDPTYEQYF TGTGCCAGTAGTATGGGGCAGGACCCAACCTACGAGCAGTACTTC
- TRBJ2-1 TRBV3-1/TRBV3-2 - CASSPGTSYNEQFF TGTGCCAGCAGCCCCGGGACATCTTACAATGAGCAGTTCTTC
- TRBJ1-3 TRBV18 - CASSPDGYSGNTIYF TGTGCCAGCTCACCCGACGGGTATTCTGGAAACACCATATATTTT
once TRBJ2-7 TRBV6-2/TRBV6-3 - CASSQSYEQYF TGTGCCAGCAGTCAGTCCTACGAGCAGTACTTC
- TRBJ1-1 TRBV7-2 TRBD1 CASSFRTGANTEAFF TGTGCCAGCAGCTTTCGGACAGGAGCGAACACTGAAGCTTTCTTT
once TRBJ2-7 TRBV5-1 - CASSPDNYEQYF TGCGCCAGCAGCCCGGACAACTACGAGCAGTACTTC
- TRBJ1-4 TRBV9 - CASSQGAGNEKLFF TGTGCCAGCAGCCAAGGAGCCGGCAATGAAAAACTGTTTTTT
- TRBJ2-7 TRBV28 TRBD2 CASKGGSGRYEQYF TGTGCCAGCAAGGGGGGTAGCGGGAGGTACGAGCAGTACTTC
- TRBJ2-7 TRBV7-9 TRBD2 CASSLAGPSGSYEQYF TGTGCCAGCAGCTTAGCGGGCCCTAGCGGGAGTTACGAGCAGTACTTC
- TRBJ1-5 TRBV28 - CASRSRRQPQLPQHF TGTGCCAGCAGGTCGCGACGACAGCCTCAGTTGCCCCAGCATTTT
- TRBJ2-7 TRBV7-2 TRBD2 CASNPRASGNYEQYF TGTGCCAGCAACCCTAGGGCTAGCGGTAATTACGAGCAGTACTTC
- TRBJ2-7 TRBV5-5 TRBD2 CASSLGGLAGEEQYF TGTGCCAGCAGCTTGGGTGGACTAGCGGGAGAAGAGCAGTACTTC
- TRBJ2-5 TRBV28 - CASSLGRGLQETQYF TGTGCCAGCAGTTTGGGCCGGGGACTTCAAGAGACCCAGTACTTC
- TRBJ2-5 TRBV7-2 - CASSWRGEEAPHF TGTGCCAGCAGCTGGAGGGGCGAGGAGGCCCCGCACTTC
- TRBJ2-7 TRBV2 - CASSEELATYEQYF TGTGCCAGCAGTGAAGAGCTAGCCACCTACGAGCAGTACTTC
- TRBJ2-7 TRBV5-6 TRBD1 CASSLVGQGAHEQYF TGTGCCAGCAGCTTGGTGGGACAGGGGGCACACGAGCAGTACTTC
- TRBJ2-2 TRBV9 - CASSPRGVNTGELFF TGTGCCAGCAGCCCCAGGGGAGTCAACACCGGGGAGCTGTTTTTT
- TRBJ1-4 TRBV7-8 - CASSRFRVAEKLFF TGTGCCAGCAGCCGTTTCCGGGTAGCCGAAAAACTGTTTTTT
- TRBJ2-3 TRBV11-1 - CASSLSRVSTDTQYF TGTGCCAGCAGCTTAAGCAGGGTTAGCACAGATACGCAGTATTTT
- TRBJ2-7 TRBV12-3/TRBV12-4 - CASSRTAYEQYF TGTGCCAGCAGTCGGACAGCCTACGAGCAGTACTTC
few TRBJ2-1 TRBV11-2 - CASSLARVERQFF TGTGCCAGCAGCCTAGCGCGGGTGGAGAGGCAGTTCTTC
- TRBJ1-6 TRBV5-4 - CAMRMDPNASPNSPLHF TGTGCCATGAGGATGGATCCAAATGCCTCCCCAAATTCACCCCTCCACTTT
- TRBJ2-3 TRBV19 - CASTGVSTDTQYF TGTGCCAGTACAGGGGTGAGCACAGATACGCAGTATTTT